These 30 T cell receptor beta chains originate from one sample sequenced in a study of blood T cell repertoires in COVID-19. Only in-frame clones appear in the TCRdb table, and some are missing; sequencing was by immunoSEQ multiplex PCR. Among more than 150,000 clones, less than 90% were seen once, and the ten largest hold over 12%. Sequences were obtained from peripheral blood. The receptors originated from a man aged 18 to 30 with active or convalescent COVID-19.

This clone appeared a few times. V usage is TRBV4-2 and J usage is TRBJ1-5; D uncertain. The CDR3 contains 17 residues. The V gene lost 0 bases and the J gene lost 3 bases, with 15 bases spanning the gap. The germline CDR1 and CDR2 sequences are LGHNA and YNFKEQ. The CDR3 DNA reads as TGTGCCAGCAGCCAAGAAGGAGTCGCTTCCCCCAATCAGCCCCAGCATTTT. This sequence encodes CASSQEGVASPNQPQHF.

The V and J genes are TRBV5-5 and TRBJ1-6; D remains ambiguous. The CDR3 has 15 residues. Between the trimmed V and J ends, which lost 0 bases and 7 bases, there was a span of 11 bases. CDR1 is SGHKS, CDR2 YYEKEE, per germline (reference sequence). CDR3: CASSLVTVKNSPLHF. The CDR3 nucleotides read TGTGCCAGCAGCTTGGTTACAGTTAAAAATTCACCCCTCCACTTT.

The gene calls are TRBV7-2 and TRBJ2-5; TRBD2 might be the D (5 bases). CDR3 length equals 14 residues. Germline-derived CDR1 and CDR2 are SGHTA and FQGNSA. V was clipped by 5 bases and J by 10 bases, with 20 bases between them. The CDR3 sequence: CASSKQYGREVQYF. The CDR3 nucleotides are TGTGCCAGCAGCAAACAATACGGCCGGGAAGTCCAGTACTTC.

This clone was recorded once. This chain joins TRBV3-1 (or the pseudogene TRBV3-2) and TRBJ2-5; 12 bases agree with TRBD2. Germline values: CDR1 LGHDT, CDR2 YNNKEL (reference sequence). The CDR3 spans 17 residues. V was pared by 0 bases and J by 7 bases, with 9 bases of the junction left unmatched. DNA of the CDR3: TGTGCCAGCAGCCAAGATCTGGGACTAGCGGGTTTAGGGACCCAGTACTTC. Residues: CASSQDLGLAGLGTQYF.

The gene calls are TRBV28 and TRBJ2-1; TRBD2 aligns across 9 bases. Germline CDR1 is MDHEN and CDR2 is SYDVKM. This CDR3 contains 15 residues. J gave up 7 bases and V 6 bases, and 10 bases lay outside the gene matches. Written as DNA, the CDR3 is TGTGCCAGCAGCACGTTCGCGGGAGGGACGAATGAGCAGTTCTTC. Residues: CASSTFAGGTNEQFF.

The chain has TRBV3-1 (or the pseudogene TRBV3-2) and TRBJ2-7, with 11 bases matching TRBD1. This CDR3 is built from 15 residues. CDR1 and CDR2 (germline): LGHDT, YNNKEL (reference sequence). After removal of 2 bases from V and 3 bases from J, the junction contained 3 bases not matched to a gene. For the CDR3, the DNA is TGTGCCAGCAGCCAACCGGACAGGGGGCACTACGAGCAGTACTTC. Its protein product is CASSQPDRGHYEQYF.

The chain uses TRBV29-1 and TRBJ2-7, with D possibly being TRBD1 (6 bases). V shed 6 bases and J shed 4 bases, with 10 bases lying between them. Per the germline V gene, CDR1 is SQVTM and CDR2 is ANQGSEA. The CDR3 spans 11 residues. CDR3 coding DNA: TGCAGCGTGGGAACAGGGTACGAGCAGTACTTC. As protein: CSVGTGYEQYF.

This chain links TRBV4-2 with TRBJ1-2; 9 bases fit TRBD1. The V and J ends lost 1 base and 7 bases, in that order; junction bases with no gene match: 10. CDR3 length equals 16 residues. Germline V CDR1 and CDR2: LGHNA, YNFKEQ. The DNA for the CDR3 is TGTGCCAGCAGCCAAGGAGCTAGGACAGGGGACTCTGGCTACACCTTC. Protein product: CASSQGARTGDSGYTF.

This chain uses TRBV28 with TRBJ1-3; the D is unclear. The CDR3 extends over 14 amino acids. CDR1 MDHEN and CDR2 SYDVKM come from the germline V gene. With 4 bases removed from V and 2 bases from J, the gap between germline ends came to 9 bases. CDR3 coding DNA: TGTGCCAGCAGTTCCTCAGATACTGGAAACACCATATATTTT. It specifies CASSSSDTGNTIYF.

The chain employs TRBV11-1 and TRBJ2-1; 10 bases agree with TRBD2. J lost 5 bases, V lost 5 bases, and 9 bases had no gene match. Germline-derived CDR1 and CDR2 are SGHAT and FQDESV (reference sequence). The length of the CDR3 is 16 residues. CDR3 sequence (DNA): TGTGCCAGCAGCCCCCGTAGCGGGAGGCGCAACAATGAGCAGTTCTTC. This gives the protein CASSPRSGRRNNEQFF.

Here the CDR3 DNA reads TGTGCCAGCAGCCGCGGGACAGGGGCAGAGACCCAGTACTTC. The encoded protein is CASSRGTGAETQYF. The V call is TRBV7-2, the J call TRBJ2-5; 10 positions agree with TRBD1. Per the germline V gene, CDR1 is SGHTA and CDR2 is FQGNSA. The J segment lost 4 bases and the V segment lost 5 bases, leaving 4 bases of the junction unmatched. This CDR3 contains 14 residues.

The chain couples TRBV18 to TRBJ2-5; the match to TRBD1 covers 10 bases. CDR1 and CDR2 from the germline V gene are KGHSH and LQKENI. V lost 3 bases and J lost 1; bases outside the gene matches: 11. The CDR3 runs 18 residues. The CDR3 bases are TGTGCCAGCTCACCGTTCGTCAGGGACAGGGGAATCCAAGAGACCCAGTACTTC. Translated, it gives CASSPFVRDRGIQETQYF.

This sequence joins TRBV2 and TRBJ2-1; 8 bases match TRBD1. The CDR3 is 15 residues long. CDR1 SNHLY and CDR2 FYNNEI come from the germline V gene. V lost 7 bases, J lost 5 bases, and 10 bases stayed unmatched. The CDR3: CASTPLGQGNNEQFF. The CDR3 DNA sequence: TGTGCCAGCACCCCCCTCGGACAGGGCAACAATGAGCAGTTCTTC.

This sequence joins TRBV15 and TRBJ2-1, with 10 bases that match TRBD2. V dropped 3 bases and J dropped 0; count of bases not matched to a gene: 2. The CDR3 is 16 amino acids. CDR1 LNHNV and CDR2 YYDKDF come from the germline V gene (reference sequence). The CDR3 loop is CATSSASGSSYNEQFF. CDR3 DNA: TGTGCCACCAGCAGTGCTAGCGGGAGCTCCTACAATGAGCAGTTCTTC.

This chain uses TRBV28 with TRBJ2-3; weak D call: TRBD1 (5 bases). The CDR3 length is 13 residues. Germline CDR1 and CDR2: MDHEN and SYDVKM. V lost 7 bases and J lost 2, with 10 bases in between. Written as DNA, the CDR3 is TGTGCCAGCAACAGGATTAACACAGATACGCAGTATTTT. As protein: CASNRINTDTQYF.

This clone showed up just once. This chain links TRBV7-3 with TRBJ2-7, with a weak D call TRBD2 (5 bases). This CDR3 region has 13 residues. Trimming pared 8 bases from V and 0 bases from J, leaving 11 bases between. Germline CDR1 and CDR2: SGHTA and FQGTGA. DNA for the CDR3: TGTGCCAGCTCAAGAGGGCACTCCTACGAGCAGTACTTC. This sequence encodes CASSRGHSYEQYF.

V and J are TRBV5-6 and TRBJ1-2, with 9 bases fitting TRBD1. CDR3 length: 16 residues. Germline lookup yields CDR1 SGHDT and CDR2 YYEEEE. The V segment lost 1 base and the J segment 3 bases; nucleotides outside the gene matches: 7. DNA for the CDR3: TGTGCCAGCAGCTTGAGGAGACAGGGGGAGTACTATGGCTACACCTTC. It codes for CASSLRRQGEYYGYTF. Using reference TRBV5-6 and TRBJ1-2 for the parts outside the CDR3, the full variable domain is DAGVTQSPTHLIKTRGQQVTLRCSPKSGHDTVSWYQQALGQGPQFIFQYYEEEERQRGNFPDRFSGHQFPNYSSELNVNALLLGDSALYLCASSLRRQGEYYGYTFGSGTRLTVV.

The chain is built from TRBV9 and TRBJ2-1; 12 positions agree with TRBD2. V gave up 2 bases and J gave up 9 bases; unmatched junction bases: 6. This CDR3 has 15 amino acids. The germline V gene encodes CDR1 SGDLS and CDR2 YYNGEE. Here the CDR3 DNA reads TGTGCCAGCAGCGTCCTAGCGGGGGGGCAGGGTGAGCAGTTCTTC. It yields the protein CASSVLAGGQGEQFF.

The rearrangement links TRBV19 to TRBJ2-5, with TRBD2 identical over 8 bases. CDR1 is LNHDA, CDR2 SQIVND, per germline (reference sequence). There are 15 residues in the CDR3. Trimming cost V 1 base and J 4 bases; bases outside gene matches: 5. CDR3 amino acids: CASSIAGGPRETQYF. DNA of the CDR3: TGTGCCAGTAGTATAGCGGGGGGGCCCCGAGAGACCCAGTACTTC. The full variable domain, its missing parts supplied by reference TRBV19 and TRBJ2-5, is DGGITQSPKYLFRKEGQNVTLSCEQNLNHDAMYWYRQDPGQGLRLIYYSQIVNDFQKGDIAEGYSVSREKKESFPLTVTSAQKNPTAFYLCASSIAGGPRETQYFGPGTRLLVL.

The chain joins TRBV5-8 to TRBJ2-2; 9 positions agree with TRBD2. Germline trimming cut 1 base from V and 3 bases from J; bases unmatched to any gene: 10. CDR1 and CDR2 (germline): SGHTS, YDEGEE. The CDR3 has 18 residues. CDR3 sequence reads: CASSLKVLAGAYTGELFF. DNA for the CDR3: TGTGCCAGCAGCTTGAAGGTGTTAGCGGGGGCCTACACCGGGGAGCTGTTTTTT. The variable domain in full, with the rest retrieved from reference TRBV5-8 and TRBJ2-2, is EAGVTQSPTHLIKTRGQQATLRCSPISGHTSVYWYQQALGLGLQFLLWYDEGEERNRGNFPPRFSGRQFPNYSSELNVNALELEDSALYLCASSLKVLAGAYTGELFFGEGSRLTVL.

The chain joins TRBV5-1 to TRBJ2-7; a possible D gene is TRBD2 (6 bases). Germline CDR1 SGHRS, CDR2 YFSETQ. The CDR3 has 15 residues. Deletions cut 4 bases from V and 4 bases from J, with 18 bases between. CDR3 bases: TGCGCCAGCAGCAACTTCGCGGGGTCCTCGTACGAGCAGTACTTC. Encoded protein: CASSNFAGSSYEQYF. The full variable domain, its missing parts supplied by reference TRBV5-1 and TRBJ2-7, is KAGVTQTPRYLIKTRGQQVTLSCSPISGHRSVSWYQQTPGQGLQFLFEYFSETQRNKGNFPGRFSGRQFSNSRSEMNVSTLELGDSALYLCASSNFAGSSYEQYFGPGTRLTVT.

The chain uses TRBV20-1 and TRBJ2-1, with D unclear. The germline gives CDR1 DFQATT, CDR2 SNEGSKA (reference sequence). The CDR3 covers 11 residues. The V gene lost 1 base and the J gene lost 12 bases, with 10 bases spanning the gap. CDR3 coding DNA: TGCAGTGCTAGAGTCATTACGGGGCAGTTCTTC. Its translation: CSARVITGQFF.

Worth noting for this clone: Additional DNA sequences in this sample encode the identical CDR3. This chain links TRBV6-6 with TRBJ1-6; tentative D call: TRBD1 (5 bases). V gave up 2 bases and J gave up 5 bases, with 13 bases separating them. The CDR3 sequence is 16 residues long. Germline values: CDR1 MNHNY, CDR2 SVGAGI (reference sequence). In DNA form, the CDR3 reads TGTGCCAGCAGTTACGACGGGGGAGGGAATAATTCACCCCTCCACTTT. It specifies CASSYDGGGNNSPLHF.

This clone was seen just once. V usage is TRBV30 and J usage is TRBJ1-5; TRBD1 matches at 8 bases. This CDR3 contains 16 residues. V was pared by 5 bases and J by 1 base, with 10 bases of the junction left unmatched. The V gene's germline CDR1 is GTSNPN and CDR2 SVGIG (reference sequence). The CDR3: CAWAQGGVVSNQPQHF. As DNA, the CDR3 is TGTGCCTGGGCACAGGGGGGAGTCGTGAGCAATCAGCCCCAGCATTTT. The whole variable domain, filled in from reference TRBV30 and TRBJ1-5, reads SQTIHQWPATLVQPVGSPLSLECTVEGTSNPNLYWYRQAAGRGLQLLFYSVGIGQISSEVPQNLSASRPQDRQFILSSKKLLLSDSGFYLCAWAQGGVVSNQPQHFGDGTRLSIL.

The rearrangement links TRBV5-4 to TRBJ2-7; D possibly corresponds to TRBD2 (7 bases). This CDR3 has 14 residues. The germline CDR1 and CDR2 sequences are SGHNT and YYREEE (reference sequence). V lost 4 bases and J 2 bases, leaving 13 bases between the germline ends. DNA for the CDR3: TGTGCCAGCAGCGACGGGGGGCCGCCCTACGAGCAGTACTTC. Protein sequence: CASSDGGPPYEQYF.

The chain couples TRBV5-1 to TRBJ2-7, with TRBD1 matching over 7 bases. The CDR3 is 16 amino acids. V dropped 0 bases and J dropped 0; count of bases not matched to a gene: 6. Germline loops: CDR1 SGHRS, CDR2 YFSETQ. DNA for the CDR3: TGCGCCAGCAGCTTGGGAGACAGGGTGACCTCCTACGAGCAGTACTTC. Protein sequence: CASSLGDRVTSYEQYF.

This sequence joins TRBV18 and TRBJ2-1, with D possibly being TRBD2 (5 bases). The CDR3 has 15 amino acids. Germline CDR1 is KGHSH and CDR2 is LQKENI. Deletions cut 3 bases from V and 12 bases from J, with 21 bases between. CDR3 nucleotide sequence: TGTGCCAGCTCACCTGTTCGGGGTCGATCTTCGGGGCAGTTCTTC. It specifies CASSPVRGRSSGQFF.

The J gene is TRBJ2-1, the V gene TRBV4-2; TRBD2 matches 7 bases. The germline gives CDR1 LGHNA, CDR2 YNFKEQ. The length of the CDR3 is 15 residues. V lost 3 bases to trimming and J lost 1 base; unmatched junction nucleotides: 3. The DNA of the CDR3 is TGTGCCAGCAGCCAGCTAGCGGCGTCCTACAATGAGCAGTTCTTC. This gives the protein CASSQLAASYNEQFF.

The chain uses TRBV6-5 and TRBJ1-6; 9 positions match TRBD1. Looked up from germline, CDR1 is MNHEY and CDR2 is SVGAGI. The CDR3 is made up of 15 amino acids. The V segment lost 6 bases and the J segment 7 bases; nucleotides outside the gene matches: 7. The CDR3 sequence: CASRQGTGSNSPLHF. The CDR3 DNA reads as TGTGCCAGCAGACAAGGGACAGGGAGCAATTCACCCCTCCACTTT.

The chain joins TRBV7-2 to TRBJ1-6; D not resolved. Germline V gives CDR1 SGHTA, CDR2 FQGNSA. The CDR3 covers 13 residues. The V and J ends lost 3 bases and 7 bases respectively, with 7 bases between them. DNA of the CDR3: TGTGCCAGCAGCTTTTACACAAATTCACCCCTCCACTTT. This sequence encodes CASSFYTNSPLHF.